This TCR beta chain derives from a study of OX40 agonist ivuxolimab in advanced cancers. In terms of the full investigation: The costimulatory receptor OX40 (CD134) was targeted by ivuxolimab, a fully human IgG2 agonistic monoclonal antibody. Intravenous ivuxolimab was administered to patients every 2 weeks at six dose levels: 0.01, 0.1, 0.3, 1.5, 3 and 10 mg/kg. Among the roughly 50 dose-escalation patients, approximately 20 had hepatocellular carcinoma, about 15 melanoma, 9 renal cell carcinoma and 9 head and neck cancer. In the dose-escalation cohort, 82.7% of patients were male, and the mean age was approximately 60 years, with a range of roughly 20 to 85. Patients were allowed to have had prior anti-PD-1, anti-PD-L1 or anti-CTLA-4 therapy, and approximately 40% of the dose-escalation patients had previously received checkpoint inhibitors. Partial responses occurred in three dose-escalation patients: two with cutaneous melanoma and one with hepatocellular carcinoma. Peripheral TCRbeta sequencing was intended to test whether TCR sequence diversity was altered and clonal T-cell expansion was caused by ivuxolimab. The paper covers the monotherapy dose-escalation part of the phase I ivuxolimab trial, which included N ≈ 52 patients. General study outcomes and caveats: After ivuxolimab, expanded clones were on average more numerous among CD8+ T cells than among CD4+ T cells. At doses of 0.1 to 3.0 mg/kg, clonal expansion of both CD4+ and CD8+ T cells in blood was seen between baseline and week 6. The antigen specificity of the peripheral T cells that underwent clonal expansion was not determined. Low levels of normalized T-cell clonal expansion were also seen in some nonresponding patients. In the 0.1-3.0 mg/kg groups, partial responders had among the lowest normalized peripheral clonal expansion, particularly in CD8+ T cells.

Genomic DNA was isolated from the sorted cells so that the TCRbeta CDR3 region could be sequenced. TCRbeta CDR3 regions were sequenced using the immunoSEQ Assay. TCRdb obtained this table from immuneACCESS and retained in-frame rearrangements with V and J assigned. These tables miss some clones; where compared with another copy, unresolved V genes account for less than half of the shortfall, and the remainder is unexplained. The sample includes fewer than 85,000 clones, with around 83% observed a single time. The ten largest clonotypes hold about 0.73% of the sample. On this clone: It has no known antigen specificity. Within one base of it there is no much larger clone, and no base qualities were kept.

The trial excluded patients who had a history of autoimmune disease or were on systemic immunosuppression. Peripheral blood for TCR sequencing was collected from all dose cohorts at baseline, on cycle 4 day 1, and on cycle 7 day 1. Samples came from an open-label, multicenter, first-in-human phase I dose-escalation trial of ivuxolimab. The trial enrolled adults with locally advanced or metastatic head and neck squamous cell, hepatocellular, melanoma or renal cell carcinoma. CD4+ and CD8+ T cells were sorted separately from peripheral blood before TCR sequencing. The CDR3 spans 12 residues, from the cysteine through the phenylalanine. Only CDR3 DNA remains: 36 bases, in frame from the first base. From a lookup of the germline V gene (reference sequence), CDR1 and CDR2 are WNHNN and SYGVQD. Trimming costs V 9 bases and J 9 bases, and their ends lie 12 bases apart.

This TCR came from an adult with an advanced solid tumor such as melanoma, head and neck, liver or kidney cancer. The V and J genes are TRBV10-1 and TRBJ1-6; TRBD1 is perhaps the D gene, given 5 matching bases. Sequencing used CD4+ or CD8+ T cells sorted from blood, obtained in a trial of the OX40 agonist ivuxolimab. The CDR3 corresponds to CARTGMGSPLHF. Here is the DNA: TGCGCCAGAACAGGAATGGGTTCACCCCTCCACTTT.